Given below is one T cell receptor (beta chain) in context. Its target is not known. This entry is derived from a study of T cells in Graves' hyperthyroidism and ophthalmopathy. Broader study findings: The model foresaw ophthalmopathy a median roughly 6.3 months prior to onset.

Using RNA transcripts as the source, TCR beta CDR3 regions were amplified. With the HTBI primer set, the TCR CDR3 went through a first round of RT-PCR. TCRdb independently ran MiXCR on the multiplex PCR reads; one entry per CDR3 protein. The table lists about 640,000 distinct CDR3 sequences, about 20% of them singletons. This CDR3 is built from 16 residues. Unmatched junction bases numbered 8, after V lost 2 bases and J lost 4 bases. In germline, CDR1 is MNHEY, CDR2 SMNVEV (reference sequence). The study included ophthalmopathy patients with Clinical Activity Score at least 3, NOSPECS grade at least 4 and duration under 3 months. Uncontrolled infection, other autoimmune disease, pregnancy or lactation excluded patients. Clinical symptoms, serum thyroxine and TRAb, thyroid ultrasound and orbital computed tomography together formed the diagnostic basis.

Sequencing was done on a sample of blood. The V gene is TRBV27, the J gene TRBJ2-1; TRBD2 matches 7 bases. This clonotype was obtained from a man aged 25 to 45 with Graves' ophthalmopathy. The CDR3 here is CASSLTLAGVYNEQFF. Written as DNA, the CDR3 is TGTGCCAGCAGTTTAACTTTGGCGGGAGTGTACAATGAGCAGTTCTTC.